This T cell receptor beta chain is from a study of T cell repertoires in cytomegalovirus infection. Study-level information: Matching HLA type and CMV infection were both indicated by public TCR beta signatures.

One entry per CDR3 protein, called by TCRdb with MiXCR from the reads. This sample has nearly 700,000 distinct CDR3 sequences; about 30% occur once, and the top ten carry 15% to 20%. In its sample, this clonotype was seen a few times. Its antigen is not known. Material: cultured PBMCs, obtained from culture after CMV antigen stimulation. This receptor was obtained from a human donor in good health (CMV status not recorded). Some clones in this sample may be carry-over from other donors' samples.

The CDR3 loop reads CASSLATRPSGRVETQYF. CDR3 DNA sequence: TGTGCCAGCAGTTTAGCGACCCGGCCTAGCGGGAGGGTGGAGACCCAGTACTTC. The chain couples TRBV12-3 or TRBV12-4 to TRBJ2-5; TRBD2 matches 12 bases. The CDR3 length is 18 residues. Trimming removed 0 bases from V and 5 bases from J; junction bases left unmatched: 10.